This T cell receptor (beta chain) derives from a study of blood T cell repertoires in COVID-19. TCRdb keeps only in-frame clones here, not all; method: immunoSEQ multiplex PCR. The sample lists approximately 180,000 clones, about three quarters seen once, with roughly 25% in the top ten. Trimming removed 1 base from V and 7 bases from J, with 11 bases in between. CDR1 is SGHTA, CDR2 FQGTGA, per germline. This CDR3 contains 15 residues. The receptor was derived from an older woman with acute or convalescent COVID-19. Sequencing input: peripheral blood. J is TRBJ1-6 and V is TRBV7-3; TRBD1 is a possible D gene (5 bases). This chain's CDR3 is CASSLIGGNNSPLHF. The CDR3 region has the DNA TGTGCCAGCAGCTTAATCGGGGGGAACAATTCACCCCTCCACTTT.